This TCR beta chain was recorded in a study of cytomegalovirus exposure and HLA in healthy donors. Study-level information: The roughly 660 first-cohort repertoires shared a platform with the 130 or so validation repertoires, as reported in a later analysis. Study-wide results and limits: With high specificity and sensitivity, the classifier reportedly diagnosed cytomegalovirus status. One later analysis, an examination of the 90 to 150 validation repertoires, found that first-cohort TCR clusters tended to co-occur in them.

Remarks on this clone: Its target is not known.

The CDR3 totals 15 residues. Per the germline V gene, CDR1 is SNHLY and CDR2 is FYNNEI. V dropped 8 bases and J dropped 2; count of bases not matched to a gene: 12. It was the approximately 120-subject validation cohort, separate from the approximately 620-subject first cohort, to which the donors belonged. Produced via immunoSEQ multiplex PCR; TCRdb's table is partial and in-frame only. The repertoire holds around 60,000 clones, with about 90% as singletons. The sequence came from a young woman in good health and CMV-seronegative. The chain joins TRBV2 to TRBJ2-7, with 7 bases that match TRBD2. What was sequenced was PBMCs. Here the CDR3 reads CASAWRLAETYEQYF. For the CDR3, the DNA is TGTGCCAGCGCATGGAGGCTAGCGGAAACCTACGAGCAGTACTTC.